The 13 T cell receptor beta chains given below trace back to one sample, sequenced in a study of CXCR3-negative and CXCR3-positive naive CD8 T cells. UMI-tagged TRB cDNA libraries were built via 5' RACE. TCRdb processed the 5' RACE reads again and assigns one entry to each CDR3 protein, with no DNA. The sample holds tens of thousands of distinct CDR3 sequences. Study-level findings and limits: TRB CDR3s were more hydrophobic in CXCR3-positive than in CXCR3-negative naive cells.

No antigen is known for these receptors. What was sequenced was naive CXCR3+ CD8+ T cells from blood. The subset was: CD45RO-CCR7+CD27+CD95- naive CD8+ T cells expressing CXCR3 (TNR3+). All receptors derive from a human donor in good health. Some clones in this sample may be carry-over from other donors' samples.

The CDR3 loop is CASSYYGGRDQETQYF. This rearrangement joins TRBV6-6 to TRBJ2-5; TCRdb indicates TRBD1, and absent DNA this call remains unverified. CDR1 MNHNY and CDR2 SVGAGI come from the germline V gene (reference sequence). The CDR3 consists of 16 residues.

J is TRBJ1-1 and V is TRBV4-1. The CDR3 sequence is 13 residues long. CDR1 and CDR2 (germline): MGHRA, YSYEKL. Here the CDR3 reads CASSQHMNTEAFF.

The chain has TRBV21-1 and TRBJ1-5; the TRBD1 assignment by TCRdb is unverifiable without DNA. TRBV21-1 is tagged as a pseudogene. The CDR3 is 17 amino acids. The chain's CDR3 is CASSKAGRGRPNQPQHF.

The chain couples TRBV6-1 to TRBJ2-2. The CDR3 has 15 residues. The germline V gene has CDR1 MNHNS and CDR2 SASEGT. The CDR3: CASSEALLGTGELVF.

The V gene is TRBV7-2, the J gene TRBJ2-5; as DNA is missing, the TRBD1 call by TCRdb cannot be tested. This CDR3 has 12 amino acids. Germline assignment: CDR1 SGHTA and CDR2 FQGNSA. The CDR3 reads CASSGTSGTQYF.

The chain joins TRBV29-1 to TRBJ2-1; TCRdb reports TRBD1, a call that lacks DNA to check it against. CDR1 and CDR2 from the germline V gene are SQVTM and ANQGSEA. The CDR3 spans 11 residues. The CDR3 here is CSVEGGAEQFF.

CDR3 sequence reads: CASSFHNEQFF. The chain joins TRBV28 to TRBJ2-1. Germline V gives CDR1 MDHEN, CDR2 SYDVKM. The CDR3 loop spans 11 amino acids.

The chain recombines TRBV12-3 or TRBV12-4 with TRBJ2-6; absent DNA, TCRdb's TRBD2 call cannot be checked. This CDR3 region has 16 residues. The CDR3 loop is CASRHSRLGGANVLTF.

V gene TRBV20-1 combines with J gene TRBJ2-3; TCRdb names TRBD1, which stays unverified in the absence of DNA. Germline V CDR1 and CDR2: DFQATT, SNEGSKA (reference sequence). The CDR3 runs to 17 residues. CDR3 loop: CSTATIKGQASTDTQYF.

The chain uses TRBV27 and TRBJ2-6. The CDR3 is 15 residues long. Germline V CDR1 and CDR2: MNHEY, SMNVEV (reference sequence). The CDR3 region is CASSSQGSGANVLTF.

The rearrangement joins TRBV30 to TRBJ2-7; with no DNA, the TCRdb D assignment of TRBD1 cannot be verified. CDR3 size: 11 residues. Germline CDR1 and CDR2: GTSNPN and SVGIG (reference sequence). CDR3 sequence reads: CAWSPGSEQYF. Looking up the rest from reference TRBV30 and TRBJ2-7 gives the full variable domain: SQTIHQWPATLVQPVGSPLSLECTVEGTSNPNLYWYRQAAGRGLQLLFYSVGIGQISSEVPQNLSASRPQDRQFILSSKKLLLSDSGFYLCAWSPGSEQYFGPGTRLTVT.

J is TRBJ2-3 and V is TRBV7-9. CDR1 and CDR2 from the germline V gene are SEHNR and FQNEAQ (reference sequence). CDR3 length: 14 amino acids. CDR3 amino acids: CASSLAAQVDTQYF.

The rearrangement links TRBV9 to TRBJ2-1; no DNA is available, so the TRBD2 call from TCRdb remains unchecked. This CDR3 is 17 amino acids long. Germline CDR1 and CDR2: SGDLS and YYNGEE. The CDR3 region is CASSVEDRDYRGPEQFF.